The sequence of this T cell receptor beta chain was determined in a study of T cell responses to AZD1222 COVID-19 vaccine. Regarding the study as a whole: White British donors predominated, females outnumbered males, and clonal diversity was possibly underestimated. Elevations in Spike-specific TCR breadth and depth followed administration of two AZD1222 doses.

Clones were sequenced by immunoSEQ multiplex PCR, and TCRdb holds only the in-frame ones, with some missing. Of 100,000 to 120,000 clones listed, 65% to 85% were seen once; the top ten hold 4% to 5%. The CDR3 extends over 12 amino acids. The germline gives CDR1 SQVTM, CDR2 ANQGSEA. Comment on this clone: Its antigen is unknown.

The genes are TRBV29-1 and TRBJ1-1; weak D call: TRBD1 (5 bases). The sample in question was peripheral blood, obtained on day 0 of AZD1222 vaccination. This TCR came from an adult in good health. CDR3 nucleotides: TGCACCCTCCAAAGGGGCGACACTGAAGCTTTCTTT. Residues: CTLQRGDTEAFF.